The present entry profiles one T cell receptor beta chain with its context. This specimen comes from a study of control samples from healthy donors and cancer patients. Germline values: CDR1 SQVTM, CDR2 ANQGSEA. This CDR3 spans 14 amino acids. V lost 0 bases and J 0 bases, leaving 8 bases between the germline ends. The assay was immunoSEQ multiplex PCR, and TCRdb's table has in-frame clones only and misses some. This sample has about 110,000 clones, with approximately 84% found just once. This receptor was identified in a man aged 18 to 29 in good health. The V gene is TRBV29-1, the J gene TRBJ1-1, with no clear D. Material for sequencing was blood. CDR3 region: CSVEDRRVNTEAFF. In DNA form, the CDR3 reads TGCAGCGTTGAAGATCGAAGGGTGAACACTGAAGCTTTCTTT.